This TCR beta chain was documented in a study of blood T cell repertoires in COVID-19. V was pared by 2 bases and J by 8 bases, with 11 bases of the junction left unmatched. The CDR3 contains 16 residues. From germline, CDR1 is SGDLS and CDR2 YYNGEE. Repertoires were generated with immunoSEQ multiplex PCR, while TCRdb's copy carries only in-frame clones and drops some. The sample lists approximately 140,000 clones, about 86% seen once, with roughly 3.3% in the top ten. Input material: peripheral blood. This sequence originates from a man between 65 and 85 years old with acute or convalescent COVID-19. The rearrangement joins TRBV9 to TRBJ2-2; TRBD2 matches at 8 bases. The CDR3 DNA is TGTGCCAGCAGCGTCGACGGACTAGCCAGAGAGGGGGAGCTGTTTTTT. Translated: CASSVDGLAREGELFF.